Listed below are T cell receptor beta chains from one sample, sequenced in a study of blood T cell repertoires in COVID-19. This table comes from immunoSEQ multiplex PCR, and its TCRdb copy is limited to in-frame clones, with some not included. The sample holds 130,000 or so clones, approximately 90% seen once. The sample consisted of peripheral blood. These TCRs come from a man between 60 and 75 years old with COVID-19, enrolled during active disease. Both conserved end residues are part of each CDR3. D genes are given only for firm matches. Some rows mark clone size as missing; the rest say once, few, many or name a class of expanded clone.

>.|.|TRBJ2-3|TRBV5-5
TGTGCCAGCAGCATTACGGGTAGCACAGATACGCAGTATTTT
CASSITGSTDTQYF
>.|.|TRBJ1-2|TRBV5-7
TGTGCCAGCAGCTGGGGGGGGGAGCATGGCTACACCTTC
CASSWGGEHGYTF
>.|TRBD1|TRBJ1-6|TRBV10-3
TGTGCCATCAGTGAGTCAGGACAGGGGCTTAATTCACCCCTCCACTTT
CAISESGQGLNSPLHF
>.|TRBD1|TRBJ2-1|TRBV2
TGTGCCAGCAGTATATTTGGGACAGAGCCGTTCTTC
CASSIFGTEPFF
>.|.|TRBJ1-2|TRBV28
TGTGCCAGCAGTCCGGGGGGGGCGCAGCACTATGGCTACACCTTC
CASSPGGAQHYGYTF
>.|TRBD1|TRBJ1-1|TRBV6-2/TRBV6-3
TGTGCCAGCAGTTACCCGACAGGGATTCCTATGAACACTGAAGCTTTCTTT
CASSYPTGIPMNTEAFF
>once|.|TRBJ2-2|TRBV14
TGTGCCAGCAGCCAAGCTTCGGGTCTCTGGAACACCGGGGAGCTGTTTTTT
CASSQASGLWNTGELFF
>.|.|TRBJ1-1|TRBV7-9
TGTGCCAGCAGCTCTACAGGGAGCACTGAAGCTTTCTTT
CASSSTGSTEAFF
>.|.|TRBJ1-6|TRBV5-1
TGCGCCAGCAGCTTGGCCGGGGGGTATAATTCACCCCTCCACTTT
CASSLAGGYNSPLHF
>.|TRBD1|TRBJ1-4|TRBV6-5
TGTGCCAGCAGACTCCACAGGGGACGGGATGAAAAACTGTTTTTT
CASRLHRGRDEKLFF
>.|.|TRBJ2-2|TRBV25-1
TGTGCCAGCAGTGCAGGAGGGGCTGACACCGGGGAGCTGTTTTTT
CASSAGGADTGELFF
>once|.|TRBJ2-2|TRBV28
TGTGCCAGCAGTTTGGGCTGGGCAGTTCAGCGGTCCGGGGAGCTGTTTTTT
CASSLGWAVQRSGELFF
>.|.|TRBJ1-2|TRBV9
TGTGCCAGCAGCGTAGGTATAGGGGGACATGGCTACACCTTC
CASSVGIGGHGYTF
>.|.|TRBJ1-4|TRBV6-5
TGTGCCAGCAGTTATACGACAGCAACTAATGAAAAACTGTTTTTT
CASSYTTATNEKLFF
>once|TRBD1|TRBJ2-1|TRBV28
TGTGCCAGCAGTTCCTACGGGACAGGGCACAATGAGCAGTTCTTC
CASSSYGTGHNEQFF
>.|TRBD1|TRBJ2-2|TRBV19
TGTGCCAGTAGTATAGCCTCCCACAGGGGATACACCGGGGAGCTGTTTTTT
CASSIASHRGYTGELFF